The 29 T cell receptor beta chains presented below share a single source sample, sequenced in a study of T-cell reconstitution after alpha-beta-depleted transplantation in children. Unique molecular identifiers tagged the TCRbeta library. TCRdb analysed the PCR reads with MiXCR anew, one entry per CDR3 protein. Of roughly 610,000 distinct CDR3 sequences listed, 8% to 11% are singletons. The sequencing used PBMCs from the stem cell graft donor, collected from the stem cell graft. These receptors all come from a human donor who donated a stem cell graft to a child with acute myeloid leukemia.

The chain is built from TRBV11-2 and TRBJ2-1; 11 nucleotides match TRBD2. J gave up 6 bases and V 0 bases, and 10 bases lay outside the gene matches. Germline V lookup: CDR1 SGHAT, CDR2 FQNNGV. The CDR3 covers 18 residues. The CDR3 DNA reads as TGTGCCAGCAGCTTAGATCGGCTAGCGGGAGGTAGAGGCAATGAGCAGTTCTTC. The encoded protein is CASSLDRLAGGRGNEQFF.

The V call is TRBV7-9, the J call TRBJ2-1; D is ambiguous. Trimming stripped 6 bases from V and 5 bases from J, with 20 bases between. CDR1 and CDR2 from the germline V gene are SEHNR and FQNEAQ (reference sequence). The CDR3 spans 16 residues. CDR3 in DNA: TGTGCCAGCAGTTCCGCTGGAGCTAGGTACGACAATGAGCAGTTCTTC. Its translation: CASSSAGARYDNEQFF.

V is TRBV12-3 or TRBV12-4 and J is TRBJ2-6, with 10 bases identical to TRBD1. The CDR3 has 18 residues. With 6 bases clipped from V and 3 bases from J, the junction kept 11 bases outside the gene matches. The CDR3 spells CASRNRDRGIGGANVLTF. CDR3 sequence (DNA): TGTGCCAGCAGGAACCGGGACAGGGGTATAGGTGGGGCCAACGTCCTGACTTTC.

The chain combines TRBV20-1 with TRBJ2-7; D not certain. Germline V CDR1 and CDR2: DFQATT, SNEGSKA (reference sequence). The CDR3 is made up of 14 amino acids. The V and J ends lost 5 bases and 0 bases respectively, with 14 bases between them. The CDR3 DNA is TGCAGTGCTCCGCTCGTCTCCAGCTCCTACGAGCAGTACTTC. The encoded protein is CSAPLVSSSYEQYF.

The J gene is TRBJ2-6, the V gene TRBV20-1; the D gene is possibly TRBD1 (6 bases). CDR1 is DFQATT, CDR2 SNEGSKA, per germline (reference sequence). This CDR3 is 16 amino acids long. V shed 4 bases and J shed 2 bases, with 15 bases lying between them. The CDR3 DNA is TGCAGTGCTACGAATGGGGGCCGCCCTGGGGCCAACGTCCTGACTTTC. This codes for CSATNGGRPGANVLTF.

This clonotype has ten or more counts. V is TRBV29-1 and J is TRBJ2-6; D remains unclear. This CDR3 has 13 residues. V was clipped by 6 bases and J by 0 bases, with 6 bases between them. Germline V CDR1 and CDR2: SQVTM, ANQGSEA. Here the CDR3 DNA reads TGCAGCGTCACCTACTCTGGGGCCAACGTCCTGACTTTC. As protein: CSVTYSGANVLTF.

CDR3 DNA sequence: TGTGCCAGCAGCCAAGGACAGTACGAGCAGTACTTC. It is translated as CASSQGQYEQYF. The chain couples TRBV3-1 to TRBJ2-7; a weak D match, TRBD1 (5 bases). Trimming pared 1 base from V and 4 bases from J, leaving 5 bases between. This CDR3 is built from 12 residues. The germline gives CDR1 LGHDT, CDR2 YNNKEL (reference sequence).

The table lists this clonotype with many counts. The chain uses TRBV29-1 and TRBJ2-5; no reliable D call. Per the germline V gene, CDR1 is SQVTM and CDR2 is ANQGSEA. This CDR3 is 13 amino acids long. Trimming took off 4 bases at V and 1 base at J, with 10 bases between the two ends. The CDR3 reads CSVVPRSQETQYF. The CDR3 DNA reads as TGCAGCGTTGTTCCCAGGTCCCAAGAGACCCAGTACTTC. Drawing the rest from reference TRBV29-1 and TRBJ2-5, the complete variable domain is SAVISQKPSRDICQRGTSLTIQCQVDSQVTMMFWYRQQPGQSLTLIATANQGSEATYESGFVIDKFPISRPNLTFSTLTVSNMSPEDSSIYLCSVVPRSQETQYFGPGTRLLVL.

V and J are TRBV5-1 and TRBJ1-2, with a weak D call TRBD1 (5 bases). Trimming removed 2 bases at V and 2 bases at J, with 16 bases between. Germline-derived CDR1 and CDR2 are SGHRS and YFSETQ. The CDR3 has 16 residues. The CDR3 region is CASSFRVETANYGYTF. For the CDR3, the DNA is TGCGCCAGCAGCTTTCGTGTTGAGACAGCGAACTATGGCTACACCTTC.

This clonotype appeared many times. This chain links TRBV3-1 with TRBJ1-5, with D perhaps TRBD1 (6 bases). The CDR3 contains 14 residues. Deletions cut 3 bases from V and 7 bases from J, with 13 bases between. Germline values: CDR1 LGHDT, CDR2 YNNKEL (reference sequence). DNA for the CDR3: TGTGCCAGCAGCCACGGAACAGGGACCCAGCCCCAGCATTTT. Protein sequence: CASSHGTGTQPQHF.

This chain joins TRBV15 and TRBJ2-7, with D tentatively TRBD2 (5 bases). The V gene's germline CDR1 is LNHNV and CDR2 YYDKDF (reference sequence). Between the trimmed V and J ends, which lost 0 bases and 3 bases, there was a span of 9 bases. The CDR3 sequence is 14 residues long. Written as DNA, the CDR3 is TGTGCCACCAGCAGAGATCGAGGGTACTACGAGCAGTACTTC. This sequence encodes CATSRDRGYYEQYF.

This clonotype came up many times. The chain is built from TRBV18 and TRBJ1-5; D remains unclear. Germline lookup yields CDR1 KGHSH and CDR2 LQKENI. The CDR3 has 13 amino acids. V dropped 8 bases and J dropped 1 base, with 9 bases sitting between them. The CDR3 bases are TGTGCCAGCAGCCCAGGCAGCAATCAGCCCCAGCATTTT. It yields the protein CASSPGSNQPQHF.

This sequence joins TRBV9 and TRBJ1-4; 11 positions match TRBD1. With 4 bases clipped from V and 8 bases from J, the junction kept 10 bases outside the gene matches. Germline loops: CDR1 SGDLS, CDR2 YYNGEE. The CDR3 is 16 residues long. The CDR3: CASSPRDRGFGEKLFF. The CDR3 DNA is TGTGCCAGCAGCCCCCGGGACAGGGGGTTCGGGGAAAAACTGTTTTTT.

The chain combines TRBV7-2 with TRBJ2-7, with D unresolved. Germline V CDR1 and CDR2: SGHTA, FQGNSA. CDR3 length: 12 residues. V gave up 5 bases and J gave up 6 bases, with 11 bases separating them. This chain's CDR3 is CASSPGLLEQYF. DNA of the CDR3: TGTGCCAGCAGCCCCGGCCTCCTCGAGCAGTACTTC.

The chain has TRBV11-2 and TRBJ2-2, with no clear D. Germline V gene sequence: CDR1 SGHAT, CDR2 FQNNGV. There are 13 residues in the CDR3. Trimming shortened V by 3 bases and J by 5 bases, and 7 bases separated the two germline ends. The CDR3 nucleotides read TGTGCCAGCAGCTTTGCGATTACCGGGGAGCTGTTTTTT. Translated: CASSFAITGELFF.

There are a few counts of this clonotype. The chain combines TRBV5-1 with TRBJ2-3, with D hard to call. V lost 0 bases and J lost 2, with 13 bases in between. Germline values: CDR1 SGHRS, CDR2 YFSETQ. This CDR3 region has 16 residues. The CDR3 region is CASSLAVSIATDTQYF. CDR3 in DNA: TGCGCCAGCAGCTTGGCGGTCTCAATTGCCACAGATACGCAGTATTTT. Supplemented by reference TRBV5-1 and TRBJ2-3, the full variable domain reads KAGVTQTPRYLIKTRGQQVTLSCSPISGHRSVSWYQQTPGQGLQFLFEYFSETQRNKGNFPGRFSGRQFSNSRSEMNVSTLELGDSALYLCASSLAVSIATDTQYFGPGTRLTVL.

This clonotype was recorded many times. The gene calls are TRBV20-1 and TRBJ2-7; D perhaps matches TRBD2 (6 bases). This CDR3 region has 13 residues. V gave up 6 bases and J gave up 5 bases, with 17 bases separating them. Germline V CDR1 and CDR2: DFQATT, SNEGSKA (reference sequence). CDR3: CSATGLKVNEQYF. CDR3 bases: TGCAGTGCCACCGGACTAAAAGTAAACGAGCAGTACTTC.

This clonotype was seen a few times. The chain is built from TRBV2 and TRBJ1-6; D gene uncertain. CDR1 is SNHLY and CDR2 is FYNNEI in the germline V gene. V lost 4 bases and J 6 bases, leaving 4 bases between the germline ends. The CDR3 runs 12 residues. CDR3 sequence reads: CASSVLNSPLHF. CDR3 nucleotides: TGTGCCAGCAGTGTCCTTAATTCACCCCTCCACTTT.

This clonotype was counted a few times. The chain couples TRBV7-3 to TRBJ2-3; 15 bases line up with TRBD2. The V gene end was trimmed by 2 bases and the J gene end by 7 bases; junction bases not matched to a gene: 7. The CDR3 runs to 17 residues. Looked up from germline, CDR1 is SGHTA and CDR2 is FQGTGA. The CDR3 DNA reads TGTGCCAGCAGCTTAGGTCGGACTAGCGGGAGGGCCAATACGCAGTATTTT. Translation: CASSLGRTSGRANTQYF.

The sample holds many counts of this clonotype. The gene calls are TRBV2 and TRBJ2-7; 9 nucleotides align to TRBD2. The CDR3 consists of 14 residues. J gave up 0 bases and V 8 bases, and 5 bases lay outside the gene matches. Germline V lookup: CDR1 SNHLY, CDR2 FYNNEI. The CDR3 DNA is TGTGCCAGCCGCCTAGCGGGGAGCTCCTACGAGCAGTACTTC. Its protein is CASRLAGSSYEQYF.

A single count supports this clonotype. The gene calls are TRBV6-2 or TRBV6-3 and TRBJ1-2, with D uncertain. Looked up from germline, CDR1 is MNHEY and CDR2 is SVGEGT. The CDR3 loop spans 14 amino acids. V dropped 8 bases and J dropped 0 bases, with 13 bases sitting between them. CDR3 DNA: TGTGCCAGCGCTCCCTCCTCTGCTAACTATGGCTACACCTTC. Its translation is CASAPSSANYGYTF.

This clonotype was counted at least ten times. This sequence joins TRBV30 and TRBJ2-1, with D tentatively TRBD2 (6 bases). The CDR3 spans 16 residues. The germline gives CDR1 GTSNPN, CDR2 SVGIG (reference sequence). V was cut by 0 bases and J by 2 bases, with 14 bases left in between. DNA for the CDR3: TGTGCCTGGAGTGTACTGGCGGGAAGAACCTACAATGAGCAGTTCTTC. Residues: CAWSVLAGRTYNEQFF. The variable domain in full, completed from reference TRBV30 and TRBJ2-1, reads SQTIHQWPATLVQPVGSPLSLECTVEGTSNPNLYWYRQAAGRGLQLLFYSVGIGQISSEVPQNLSASRPQDRQFILSSKKLLLSDSGFYLCAWSVLAGRTYNEQFFGPGTRLTVL.

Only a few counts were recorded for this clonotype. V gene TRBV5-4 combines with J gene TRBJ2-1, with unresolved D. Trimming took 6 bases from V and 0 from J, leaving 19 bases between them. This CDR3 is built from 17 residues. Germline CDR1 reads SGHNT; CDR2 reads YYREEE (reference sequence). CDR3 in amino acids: CASTHQRPLSSYNEQFF. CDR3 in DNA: TGTGCCAGCACCCACCAGAGACCCCTGAGCTCCTACAATGAGCAGTTCTTC.

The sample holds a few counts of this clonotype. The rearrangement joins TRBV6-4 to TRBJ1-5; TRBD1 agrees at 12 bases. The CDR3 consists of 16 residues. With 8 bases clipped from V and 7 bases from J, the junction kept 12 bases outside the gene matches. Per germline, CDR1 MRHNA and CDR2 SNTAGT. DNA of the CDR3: TGTGCCAGCGGACTACCGGGACAGGGGGCTATCCAGCCCCAGCATTTT. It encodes CASGLPGQGAIQPQHF.

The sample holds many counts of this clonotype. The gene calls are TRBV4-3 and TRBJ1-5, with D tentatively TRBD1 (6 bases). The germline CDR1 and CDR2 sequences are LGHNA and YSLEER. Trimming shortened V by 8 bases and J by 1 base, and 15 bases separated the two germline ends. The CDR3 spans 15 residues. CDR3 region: CASSTGFASNQPQHF. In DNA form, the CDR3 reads TGCGCCAGCTCTACAGGGTTCGCGAGCAATCAGCCCCAGCATTTT.

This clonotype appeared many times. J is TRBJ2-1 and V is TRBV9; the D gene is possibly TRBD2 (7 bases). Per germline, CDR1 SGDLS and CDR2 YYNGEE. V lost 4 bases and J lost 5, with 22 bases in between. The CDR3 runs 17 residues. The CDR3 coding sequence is TGTGCCAGCAGCCCTATGGGGGGGAGGGGGACTAACAATGAGCAGTTCTTC. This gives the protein CASSPMGGRGTNNEQFF.

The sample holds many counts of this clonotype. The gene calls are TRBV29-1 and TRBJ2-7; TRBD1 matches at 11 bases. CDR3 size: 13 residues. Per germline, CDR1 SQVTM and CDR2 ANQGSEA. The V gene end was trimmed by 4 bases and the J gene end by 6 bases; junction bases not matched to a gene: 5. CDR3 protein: CSVGGQGAGEQYF. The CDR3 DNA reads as TGCAGCGTTGGCGGACAGGGGGCAGGCGAGCAGTACTTC.

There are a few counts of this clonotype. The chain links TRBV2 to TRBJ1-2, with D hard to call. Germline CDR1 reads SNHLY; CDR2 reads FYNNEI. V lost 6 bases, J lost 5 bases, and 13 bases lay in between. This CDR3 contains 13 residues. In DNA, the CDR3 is TGTGCCAGCAGGACGGACGGTGGGTATGGCTACACCTTC. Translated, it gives CASRTDGGYGYTF.

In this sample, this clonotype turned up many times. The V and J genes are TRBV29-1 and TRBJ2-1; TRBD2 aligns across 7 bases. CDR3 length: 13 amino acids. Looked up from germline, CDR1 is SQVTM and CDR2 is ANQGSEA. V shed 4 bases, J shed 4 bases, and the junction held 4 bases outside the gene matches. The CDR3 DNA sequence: TGCAGCGTTGGGCTAGCGGTTTACAATGAGCAGTTCTTC. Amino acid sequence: CSVGLAVYNEQFF.